A single sample gave rise to the 30 T cell receptor beta chains below, sequenced in a study of technical replicates of blood from a handful of donors (dated by TCRdb to the late 2010s). The library came from the immunoSEQ multiplex PCR assay. Drawn from immuneACCESS, this table holds only the in-frame rearrangements with V and J called that TCRdb kept. Clones are partly lost; checked studies trace under half to an unresolved V gene and leave the rest unexplained. The sample yields 75,000 to 95,000 clones; 85% to 95% were counted once. Of the sample, approximately 0.27% falls within the top ten clones. The specimen was T cells isolated from PBMCs. The receptors here all came from a human donor in good health.

The genes are TRBV27 and TRBJ2-7, with D possibly matching TRBD2 (6 bases). In germline, CDR1 is MNHEY, CDR2 SMNVEV (reference sequence). Trimming removed 6 bases at V and 2 bases at J, with 14 bases between. This CDR3 contains 14 residues. CDR3 DNA sequence: TGTGCCAGCAGATCTCTAGCGCAGACCTACGAGCAGTACTTC. Translated: CASRSLAQTYEQYF.

The chain is built from TRBV5-5 and TRBJ1-2; possibly TRBD1 for D (5 bases). The ends were cut back, 0 bases at V and 0 bases at J, with 12 bases in the middle. Germline loops: CDR1 SGHKS, CDR2 YYEKEE (reference sequence). The CDR3 contains 16 residues. CDR3 region: CASSLARGPANYGYTF. The CDR3 region has the DNA TGTGCCAGCAGCTTGGCTAGGGGCCCTGCTAACTATGGCTACACCTTC.

The genes are TRBV6-5 and TRBJ2-3; 9 nucleotides match TRBD1. The J segment lost 5 bases and the V segment lost 0 bases, leaving 3 bases of the junction unmatched. Germline lookup yields CDR1 MNHEY and CDR2 SVGAGI. CDR3 length: 15 amino acids. In nucleotides, the CDR3 is TGTGCCAGCAGTTACTCCGGGACAGGGAGAGATACGCAGTATTTT. As protein: CASSYSGTGRDTQYF.

This clone appeared a single time. This sequence joins TRBV27 and TRBJ2-7; D ambiguous. Between the trimmed V and J ends, which lost 3 bases and 0 bases, there was a span of 9 bases. Per the germline V gene, CDR1 is MNHEY and CDR2 is SMNVEV (reference sequence). The CDR3 runs 14 residues. The CDR3, as DNA: TGTGCCAGCAGTTTTGGCGGAAGCTCCTACGAGCAGTACTTC. It is translated as CASSFGGSSYEQYF.

The chain combines TRBV19 with TRBJ2-7, with D tentatively TRBD1 (6 bases). V lost 2 bases to trimming and J lost 5 bases, with 13 bases between them. Germline CDR1 LNHDA, CDR2 SQIVND (reference sequence). The CDR3 spans 14 residues. The CDR3 DNA reads as TGTGCCAGTAGTATAACCGGACAGCTCGACGAGCAGTACTTC. It codes for CASSITGQLDEQYF.

This chain connects TRBV7-8 to TRBJ1-3; no reliable D call. The germline CDR1 and CDR2 sequences are SGHVS and FQNEAQ. The CDR3 totals 14 residues. V was shortened by 2 bases and J by 1 base, with 6 bases between the two germline ends. CDR3 DNA sequence: TGTGCCAGCAGCTTATGGACTTCTGGAAACACCATATATTTT. Protein: CASSLWTSGNTIYF.

The chain has TRBV27 and TRBJ1-1; weak D call: TRBD1 (6 bases). Deletions cut 0 bases from V and 3 bases from J, with 17 bases between. CDR3 length: 17 amino acids. Germline V gives CDR1 MNHEY, CDR2 SMNVEV (reference sequence). The CDR3 protein is CASSLSGGPWTDTEAFF. As DNA, the CDR3 is TGTGCCAGCAGTTTATCAGGGGGTCCATGGACTGACACTGAAGCTTTCTTT.

The chain is built from TRBV25-1 and TRBJ1-1; 7 nucleotides align to TRBD1. This CDR3 is 16 amino acids long. Germline lookup yields CDR1 MGHDK and CDR2 SYGVNS. V was pared by 4 bases and J by 0 bases, with 8 bases of the junction left unmatched. The CDR3 protein is CASSVSYRGLNTEAFF. The DNA of the CDR3 is TGTGCCAGCAGTGTATCCTACAGGGGTCTGAACACTGAAGCTTTCTTT.

This chain joins TRBV11-3 and TRBJ2-3; perhaps TRBD1 as D (5 bases). The CDR3 covers 14 residues. From germline, CDR1 is SGHNT and CDR2 YENEEA. V lost 5 bases to trimming and J lost 0 bases, with 9 bases between them. The DNA for the CDR3 is TGTGCCAGCAGCCCTCGGACAAGCACAGATACGCAGTATTTT. It encodes CASSPRTSTDTQYF. The whole variable domain, filled in from reference TRBV11-3 and TRBJ2-3, reads EAGVVQSPRYKIIEKKQPVAFWCNPISGHNTLYWYLQNLGQGPELLIRYENEEAVDDSQLPKDRFSAERLKGVDSTLKIQPAELGDSAVYLCASSPRTSTDTQYFGPGTRLTVL.

The CDR3 DNA is TGTGCTGTACCGCCTGAGAGGGTCGAAGCTTTCTTT. Its protein is CAVPPERVEAFF. The rearrangement joins TRBV12-5 to TRBJ1-1; D is ambiguous. This CDR3 region has 12 residues. The germline gives CDR1 LGHNT, CDR2 FRNRAP. The V and J ends lost 11 bases and 8 bases respectively, with 18 bases between them.

The chain joins TRBV2 to TRBJ2-7; TRBD2 might be the D (6 bases). V lost 3 bases to trimming and J lost 3 bases, with 15 bases between them. Germline CDR1 SNHLY, CDR2 FYNNEI. CDR3 size: 15 residues. The DNA of the CDR3 is TGTGCCAGCAGTGATTTGCTAGCGTTACTCTACGAGCAGTACTTC. Encoded protein: CASSDLLALLYEQYF.

This clone appeared a few times. The chain links TRBV6-5 to TRBJ2-7; maybe TRBD2 (5 bases). Germline V CDR1 and CDR2: MNHEY, SVGAGI. V lost 0 bases, J lost 6 bases, and 6 bases lay in between. CDR3 size: 12 residues. CDR3 DNA: TGTGCCAGCAGTTACTCCGGAGGCGAGCAGTACTTC. Translating it yields CASSYSGGEQYF.

The rearrangement links TRBV23-1 to TRBJ2-7; D might be TRBD2 (5 bases). TRBV23-1 is classed as an ORF, of uncertain function. V shed 0 bases and J shed 0 bases, with 18 bases lying between them. CDR3 size: 18 residues. In DNA, the CDR3 is TGCGCCAGCAGTCAATCCCGTTCGGGGTCTCCCTTCTCCTACGAGCAGTACTTC. This translates into CASSQSRSGSPFSYEQYF.

This clone was recorded only once. This sequence joins TRBV19 and TRBJ1-1; 12 bases line up with TRBD1. This CDR3 has 20 residues. The ends lost 0 bases at V and 3 bases at J; junction bases unmatched: 14. CDR1 and CDR2 (germline): LNHDA, SQIVND (reference sequence). The CDR3 DNA reads TGTGCCAGTAGTATAGACTCACCGGGGGACAGGGGGCAGAGGGACACTGAAGCTTTCTTT. Translated: CASSIDSPGDRGQRDTEAFF.

This clone has a handful of counts. The genes are TRBV14 and TRBJ1-1; D is possibly TRBD1 (6 bases). In germline, CDR1 is SGHDN, CDR2 FVKESK. The CDR3 has 14 residues. The germline V and J ends were trimmed by 1 base and 5 bases, with 11 bases remaining between them. The CDR3 reads CASSQVGGRTEAFF. The CDR3 DNA sequence: TGTGCCAGCAGCCAAGTTGGGGGCAGAACTGAAGCTTTCTTT.

This clone was counted only a few times. The chain recombines TRBV7-9 with TRBJ1-6; 7 nucleotides line up with TRBD1. Germline V lookup: CDR1 SEHNR, CDR2 FQNEAQ (reference sequence). J gave up 8 bases and V 3 bases, and 7 bases lay outside the gene matches. The CDR3 is 15 residues long. The CDR3 is CASSFRQGVDSPLHF. The CDR3 DNA reads as TGTGCCAGCAGCTTCAGACAGGGAGTGGATTCACCCCTCCACTTT.

The chain employs TRBV7-2 and TRBJ2-2; D is unresolved. Germline lookup yields CDR1 SGHTA and CDR2 FQGNSA. The V end lost 3 bases, the J end lost 4 bases, and 12 bases lay between the germline ends. CDR3 length: 15 amino acids. In DNA, the CDR3 is TGTGCCAGCAGCTTGTTTCTAGTTCCCACCGGGGAGCTGTTTTTT. Encoded protein: CASSLFLVPTGELFF.

The chain combines TRBV2 with TRBJ2-2; D might be TRBD2 (5 bases). The CDR3 consists of 13 residues. The V and J ends lost 7 bases and 1 base respectively, with 7 bases between them. Germline V gene lookup returns CDR1 SNHLY and CDR2 FYNNEI. CDR3 nucleotides: TGTGCCAGCATTCGGGAGAACACCGGGGAGCTGTTTTTT. Residues: CASIRENTGELFF.

The chain combines TRBV29-1 with TRBJ2-2; perhaps TRBD2 as D (6 bases). Trimming shortened V by 7 bases and J by 3 bases, and 9 bases separated the two germline ends. The CDR3 contains 12 residues. Germline CDR1 is SQVTM and CDR2 is ANQGSEA. In DNA, the CDR3 is TGCAGCGGGACTACGTACACCGGGGAGCTGTTTTTT. Residues: CSGTTYTGELFF.

The chain is built from TRBV9 and TRBJ2-5, with 9 positions matching TRBD1. Germline trimming cut 5 bases from V and 4 bases from J; bases unmatched to any gene: 15. Germline CDR1 SGDLS, CDR2 YYNGEE. The CDR3 covers 17 residues. The DNA of the CDR3 is TGTGCCAGCAGTCACCCTATGCAGGACAGGGGTGGAGAGACCCAGTACTTC. Protein: CASSHPMQDRGGETQYF.

This chain links TRBV7-6 with TRBJ1-2; a possible D gene is TRBD1 (6 bases). The CDR3 sequence is 14 residues long. Germline loops: CDR1 SGHVS, CDR2 FNYEAQ. V lost 5 bases to trimming and J lost 4 bases, with 14 bases between them. The CDR3 coding sequence is TGTGCCAGCAGCCCACCGGGGGGCGGCTATGGCTACACCTTC. Translated: CASSPPGGGYGYTF.

The chain uses TRBV10-3 and TRBJ1-2, with D maybe TRBD1 (6 bases). V was trimmed by 6 bases and J by 14 bases, leaving 16 bases between them. CDR3 length equals 11 residues. Per germline, CDR1 ENHRY and CDR2 SYGVKD. This CDR3 is CAIREAGVSTF. The CDR3 DNA reads TGTGCCATCAGAGAAGCAGGGGTCTCGACCTTC.

V usage is TRBV6-5 and J usage is TRBJ2-1; D gene ambiguous. CDR1 and CDR2 (germline): MNHEY, SVGAGI. The CDR3 runs 11 residues. Deletions cut 2 bases from V and 7 bases from J, with 3 bases between. CDR3 loop: CASSYANEQFF. In DNA, the CDR3 is TGTGCCAGCAGTTACGCGAATGAGCAGTTCTTC.

The gene calls are TRBV5-4 and TRBJ1-2; tentatively, D is TRBD1 (6 bases). V was shortened by 0 bases and J by 7 bases, with 16 bases between the two germline ends. The CDR3 spans 15 residues. Germline CDR1 is SGHNT and CDR2 is YYREEE (reference sequence). This CDR3 reads CASSLAGGGAGGYTF. The CDR3 bases are TGTGCCAGCAGCTTGGCCGGTGGGGGGGCGGGTGGCTACACCTTC.

The gene calls are TRBV7-9 and TRBJ2-1, with TRBD2 as a possible D gene (5 bases). V was trimmed by 2 bases and J by 8 bases, leaving 7 bases between them. CDR1 and CDR2 from the germline V gene are SEHNR and FQNEAQ (reference sequence). This CDR3 is 12 amino acids long. CDR3 sequence reads: CASSLWGDEQFF. DNA for the CDR3: TGTGCCAGCAGCTTATGGGGAGATGAGCAGTTCTTC.

This CDR3 reads CASSFLETQYF. Here the CDR3 DNA reads TGTGCCAGCAGCTTTCTAGAGACCCAGTACTTC. This chain uses TRBV12-1 with TRBJ2-5; TRBD2 is the table's D call and was not checked against the DNA. TRBV12-1 is given as a pseudogene. The CDR3 runs to 11 residues.

The chain joins TRBV5-1 to TRBJ1-1; D unresolved. Looked up from germline, CDR1 is SGHRS and CDR2 is YFSETQ. Between the trimmed V and J ends, which lost 0 bases and 0 bases, there was a span of 3 bases. This CDR3 has 13 amino acids. CDR3 residues: CASSLAVNTEAFF. CDR3 bases: TGCGCCAGCAGCTTGGCGGTGAACACTGAAGCTTTCTTT.

This chain joins TRBV18 and TRBJ1-1; D gene uncertain. In germline, CDR1 is KGHSH, CDR2 LQKENI. The CDR3 extends over 11 amino acids. V lost 2 bases and J 11 bases, leaving 9 bases between the germline ends. The CDR3 region is CASSPSEKAFF. CDR3 coding DNA: TGTGCCAGCTCACCAAGTGAGAAGGCTTTCTTT.

The V gene is TRBV11-3, the J gene TRBJ1-6; possible D gene TRBD1, 5 bases. The length of the CDR3 is 13 residues. With 4 bases removed from V and 15 bases from J, the gap between germline ends came to 16 bases. Germline values: CDR1 SGHNT, CDR2 YENEEA. CDR3 sequence reads: CASSSALGGDLHF. Here the CDR3 DNA reads TGTGCCAGCAGCTCCGCGCTGGGGGGGGACCTCCACTTT. The whole variable domain, remainder taken from reference TRBV11-3 and TRBJ1-6, is EAGVVQSPRYKIIEKKQPVAFWCNPISGHNTLYWYLQNLGQGPELLIRYENEEAVDDSQLPKDRFSAERLKGVDSTLKIQPAELGDSAVYLCASSSALGGDLHFGNGTRLTVT.

The chain joins TRBV28 to TRBJ1-2; 7 bases are a match to TRBD1. The CDR3 is 15 residues long. V shed 5 bases and J 5 bases; nucleotides not matched to a gene: 11. Germline V gene lookup returns CDR1 MDHEN and CDR2 SYDVKM. The CDR3, as DNA: TGTGCCAGCAGTGAACGACAGGGATCTGGATATGGCTACACCTTC. Protein sequence: CASSERQGSGYGYTF.